This T cell receptor (beta chain) was sequenced in a study of shared clonotypes between healthy human individuals. Germline V gene data show CDR1 as SGHVS and CDR2 as FQNEAQ. V was pared by 4 bases and J by 6 bases, with 10 bases of the junction left unmatched. The CDR3 loop spans 16 amino acids. Repertoires were generated with immunoSEQ multiplex PCR, while TCRdb's copy carries only in-frame clones and drops some. The data show 450,000 to 500,000 clones, more than 75% seen once. Researchers drew on tens of millions of PBMCs for genomic DNA from unsorted samples. The sample consisted of PBMCs. The chain joins TRBV7-8 to TRBJ2-1, with TRBD2 matching over 9 bases. The receptor was derived from a woman in her forties in good health. Some clones in this sample may be carry-over from other donors' samples. The CDR3 sequence: CASSSLLAGGPNEQFF. The CDR3 DNA reads as TGTGCCAGCAGCTCGCTCCTGGCGGGAGGGCCCAATGAGCAGTTCTTC.